This T cell receptor (beta chain) was recovered during a study of regulatory T cells in long-lasting Graves disease. Background on the study: Those with persistent Graves' disease had received antithyroid drugs for over 5 years with positive TSH receptor antibodies.

The CDR3 totals 14 residues. CDR1 and CDR2 from the germline V gene are SGHAT and FQDESV (reference sequence). V was pared by 1 base and J by 4 bases, with 10 bases between. Study observations and caveats: Persistent disease favored TRBV28, TRBJ1-2 and TRBJ2-5.

Arm-PCR with iRepertoire HTBI primers amplified the CDR3 regions for these TCR beta libraries. One entry per CDR3 protein, called by TCRdb with MiXCR from the multiplex PCR reads. The sample holds roughly 450,000 distinct CDR3 sequences, 20% to 30% seen once. The time point here: persistent/refractory GD, antithyroid drugs over 5 years with positive TRAb. Following extraction of RNA from PBMCs, that RNA was used to make the TCR library. About 8.8 milliliters of peripheral blood went into EDTA tubes. This clonotype was recorded many times. What it binds is not known. This clonotype was sampled from a female donor with Graves disease. This chain connects TRBV11-1 to TRBJ1-2, with D unresolved. Sample: peripheral blood mononuclear cells (PBMCs), taken when the disease was refractory, from a patient treated with antithyroid drugs. The CDR3 bases are TGTGCCAGCAGCTTAGGATCGGCTGGCTATGGCTACACCTTC. This gives the protein CASSLGSAGYGYTF.